This paragraph covers one TCR beta chain sequence. V was clipped by 5 bases and J by 2 bases, with 18 bases between them. Germline V gene lookup returns CDR1 SNHLY and CDR2 FYNNEI. The CDR3 sequence is 17 residues long. This specimen belongs to a study of blood T cell repertoires in COVID-19. Data came from immunoSEQ multiplex PCR; TCRdb stores just in-frame clones and leaves some out. In the table there are approximately 150,000 clones, approximately 77% of which are singletons. V is TRBV2 and J is TRBJ1-4; D is ambiguous. The sequence came from a man in his fifties or sixties who had recovered from COVID-19. The specimen was PBMCs or T cells enriched from blood (not recorded which). CDR3 residues: CASSSPLDDTTNEKLFF. The CDR3 DNA is TGTGCCAGCAGTAGTCCCTTGGATGACACCACTAATGAAAAACTGTTTTTT.